This T cell receptor beta chain stems from a study of HIV-infected children after antiretroviral therapy interruption. Overall study context: Interruption group median age roughly 10 years; continuous group about 8 years. Interruption-arm samples span weeks 0, 12, interruption end (24 or 48), and about 3 years post-study.

RNA-based 3' RACE libraries used unique molecular identifiers. A single record per CDR3 protein comes from TCRdb applying MiXCR to the 3' RACE reads. The data show about 46,000 distinct CDR3 sequences, around 4% seen once. The CDR3 runs 14 residues. The V segment lost 2 bases and the J segment 7 bases; nucleotides outside the gene matches: 9. Per germline, CDR1 SGHDT and CDR2 YYEEEE. The treatment here: PENTA 11 planned treatment interruption arm or continuous ART arm. Sorting from thawed PBMCs isolated naive CD4+ CD45RA+ CD45RO- T cells. This clonotype appeared many times. The sequence was collected from a pool of human donors with HIV. This chain links TRBV5-6 with TRBJ2-7, with TRBD1 matching 7 bases. Source: CD45RA+ CD4+ T cells from PBMCs, pooled from several time points, taken from a donor given antiretroviral therapy, either interrupted or continuous. The subset was: naive CD4+ CD45RA+ CD45RO- T cells. The CDR3 sequence is CASSFTGDVREQYF. Here the CDR3 DNA reads TGTGCCAGCAGCTTTACAGGGGACGTCCGAGAGCAGTACTTC.